The 27 T cell receptor beta chains in this list originate from one sample, sequenced in a study of blood T cell repertoires in COVID-19. Measured with immunoSEQ multiplex PCR; TCRdb has only the in-frame clones, and not every one. The top ten hold 1.5% to 2% of the sample, which has about 140,000 clones, 88% seen once. Specimen: peripheral blood. All receptors come from a man in his 70s with acute or convalescent COVID-19.

The chain uses TRBV7-2 and TRBJ1-1, with TRBD1 matching 7 bases. This CDR3 region has 15 residues. Germline CDR1 is SGHTA and CDR2 is FQGNSA. J gave up 7 bases and V 6 bases, and 14 bases lay outside the gene matches. The CDR3 loop reads CASSYSGQLYDEAFF. In DNA, the CDR3 is TGTGCCAGCAGTTACTCGGGACAGCTTTATGATGAAGCTTTCTTT.

This chain links TRBV27 with TRBJ2-3; TRBD2 aligns across 9 bases. Germline CDR1 is MNHEY and CDR2 is SMNVEV (reference sequence). Trimming at V came to 5 bases and at J to 4 bases, leaving 10 bases not matched to a gene. CDR3 length: 16 residues. CDR3 region: CASSLGAGGRADTQYF. CDR3 DNA sequence: TGTGCCAGCAGTCTTGGTGCGGGGGGGCGGGCAGATACGCAGTATTTT.

The gene calls are TRBV5-1 and TRBJ2-2, with 7 bases that match TRBD2. CDR1 and CDR2 (germline): SGHRS, YFSETQ. The V segment lost 2 bases and the J segment 4 bases; nucleotides outside the gene matches: 5. The CDR3 contains 15 residues. CDR3 region: CASSFFGEGTGELFF. The CDR3 region has the DNA TGCGCCAGCAGCTTTTTCGGGGAGGGCACCGGGGAGCTGTTTTTT.

The gene calls are TRBV27 and TRBJ1-1, with 9 bases lining up with TRBD1. Germline CDR1 and CDR2: MNHEY and SMNVEV (reference sequence). Germline trimming cut 5 bases from V and 5 bases from J; bases unmatched to any gene: 6. The CDR3 spans 14 residues. The CDR3 protein is CASSPGTGMTEAFF. The CDR3 DNA reads as TGTGCCAGCAGTCCCGGGACAGGGATGACTGAAGCTTTCTTT.

This clone has only a few counts. The rearrangement uses TRBV18 and TRBJ2-4, with 10 nucleotides matching TRBD2. Germline loops: CDR1 KGHSH, CDR2 LQKENI. This CDR3 region has 18 residues. The J segment lost 0 bases and the V segment lost 2 bases, leaving 7 bases of the junction unmatched. CDR3 sequence: CASSPTSGVSIAKNIQYF. The DNA of the CDR3 is TGTGCCAGCTCACCAACTAGCGGGGTATCGATAGCCAAAAACATTCAGTACTTC.

V and J are TRBV19 and TRBJ2-3; D remains unclear. V shed 6 bases and J shed 6 bases, with 7 bases lying between them. CDR1 is LNHDA, CDR2 SQIVND, per germline (reference sequence). The CDR3 has 11 residues. The CDR3 bases are TGTGCCAGTAGCTCCAGGGATACGCAGTATTTT. Amino acid sequence: CASSSRDTQYF.

V usage is TRBV7-2 and J usage is TRBJ2-3, with TRBD2 identical over 11 bases. This CDR3 contains 16 residues. Germline CDR1 and CDR2: SGHTA and FQGNSA. V was pared by 4 bases and J by 2 bases, with 5 bases of the junction left unmatched. The CDR3 is CASSSGLAAFTDTQYF. The CDR3 DNA sequence: TGTGCCAGCAGCTCGGGACTAGCGGCTTTCACAGATACGCAGTATTTT.

The chain recombines TRBV5-5 with TRBJ1-1, with 7 bases fitting TRBD1. The CDR3 is 13 amino acids. CDR1 and CDR2 from the germline V gene are SGHKS and YYEKEE (reference sequence). Germline trimming cut 4 bases from V and 3 bases from J; bases unmatched to any gene: 3. The CDR3 coding sequence is TGTGCCAGCAGCCCGCAGGGGGACACTGAAGCTTTCTTT. This translates into CASSPQGDTEAFF. Filled out from reference TRBV5-5 and TRBJ1-1, the complete variable domain reads DAGVTQSPTHLIKTRGQQVTLRCSPISGHKSVSWYQQVLGQGPQFIFQYYEKEERGRGNFPDRFSARQFPNYSSELNVNALLLGDSALYLCASSPQGDTEAFFGQGTRLTVV.

This clone has only a few counts. V and J are TRBV28 and TRBJ2-7, with 7 bases fitting TRBD2. Germline V gene lookup returns CDR1 MDHEN and CDR2 SYDVKM. This CDR3 has 14 residues. V shed 8 bases, J shed 0 bases, and the junction held 7 bases outside the gene matches. The CDR3: CASETSPNSYEQYF. In nucleotides, the CDR3 is TGTGCCAGCGAGACTAGCCCAAACTCCTACGAGCAGTACTTC.

V gene TRBV18 combines with J gene TRBJ1-2; D remains ambiguous. Trimming stripped 3 bases from V and 0 bases from J, with 8 bases between. The CDR3 has 14 residues. CDR1 KGHSH and CDR2 LQKENI come from the germline V gene. CDR3 sequence: CASSPDMANYGYTF. Here the CDR3 DNA reads TGTGCCAGCTCACCCGACATGGCTAACTATGGCTACACCTTC.

Ten or more counts support this clone. The chain joins TRBV19 to TRBJ2-6; 8 nucleotides match TRBD2. The CDR3 is 17 residues long. With 4 bases clipped from V and 0 bases from J, the junction kept 5 bases outside the gene matches. Germline CDR1 reads LNHDA; CDR2 reads SQIVND (reference sequence). The CDR3, as DNA: TGTGCCAGTAGTAGCGGGGGGTCCTCCTCTGGGGCCAACGTCCTGACTTTC. Protein: CASSSGGSSSGANVLTF.

This chain joins TRBV2 and TRBJ2-3; TRBD2 matches 7 bases. CDR1 is SNHLY and CDR2 is FYNNEI in the germline V gene. The CDR3 totals 14 residues. V was clipped by 6 bases and J by 4 bases; unmatched bases: 7. CDR3 residues: CASRGTSAADTQYF. The CDR3, as DNA: TGTGCCAGCAGGGGTACTAGCGCAGCAGATACGCAGTATTTT. Full variable domain (rest looked up from reference TRBV2 and TRBJ2-3): EPEVTQTPSHQVTQMGQEVILRCVPISNHLYFYWYRQILGQKVEFLVSFYNNEISEKSEIFDDQFSVERPDGSNFTLKIRSTKLEDSAMYFCASRGTSAADTQYFGPGTRLTVL.

The chain uses TRBV11-2 and TRBJ2-5, with 8 bases aligning to TRBD1. The CDR3 is 14 amino acids. The germline gives CDR1 SGHAT, CDR2 FQNNGV. The V and J ends lost 5 bases and 4 bases, in that order; junction bases with no gene match: 6. CDR3 nucleotide sequence: TGTGCCAGCAGCACGACAGGGGAAGGAGAGACCCAGTACTTC. The encoded protein is CASSTTGEGETQYF.

The DNA of the CDR3 is TGTGCCAGCAGTGAATCATTGAGAGGGTTTTGGTACTTC. Its protein product is CASSESLRGFWYF. The rearrangement uses TRBV6-1 and TRBJ2-4, with a weak D call TRBD2 (5 bases). Germline V lookup: CDR1 MNHNS, CDR2 SASEGT. This CDR3 comprises 13 residues. The V end was cut by 2 bases, the J end by 15 bases, with 17 bases between.

The CDR3 DNA follows: TGTGCCAGTAGTATTGGACAGATTAATTCACCCCTCCACTTT. It is translated as CASSIGQINSPLHF. V usage is TRBV19 and J usage is TRBJ1-6, with a weak D call TRBD1 (6 bases). In germline, CDR1 is LNHDA, CDR2 SQIVND (reference sequence). The CDR3 spans 14 residues. Trimming took 3 bases from V and 6 from J, leaving 9 bases between them.

The chain employs TRBV5-1 and TRBJ2-2, with 9 bases identical to TRBD1. The V segment lost 7 bases and the J segment 6 bases; nucleotides outside the gene matches: 4. Looked up from germline, CDR1 is SGHRS and CDR2 is YFSETQ. The CDR3 sequence is 13 residues long. This CDR3 is CASRTGVAGELFF. In DNA form, the CDR3 reads TGCGCCAGCCGGACAGGGGTGGCCGGGGAGCTGTTTTTT.

This clone was picked up a small number of times. CDR3 bases: TGTGCCATCAGTGAGTCGACTATGTCGGGGGAGCTGTTTTTT. Its protein product is CAISESTMSGELFF. The gene calls are TRBV10-3 and TRBJ2-2; maybe TRBD2 (5 bases). CDR3 length equals 14 residues. The germline V gene has CDR1 ENHRY and CDR2 SYGVKD. Trimming left V 0 bases short and J 8 bases short, with 10 bases between.

This sequence joins TRBV6-5 and TRBJ1-6; no firm D call. The CDR3 has 14 amino acids. Trimming removed 6 bases from V and 8 bases from J, with 14 bases in between. Germline CDR1 is MNHEY and CDR2 is SVGAGI. The CDR3 region is CASRPLGRYSPLHF. The CDR3 DNA reads TGTGCCAGCAGGCCCTTAGGGAGGTATTCACCCCTCCACTTT.

This chain connects TRBV6-6 to TRBJ1-1; D is undetermined. V was trimmed by 5 bases and J by 1 base, leaving 8 bases between them. Germline V CDR1 and CDR2: MNHNY, SVGAGI (reference sequence). The CDR3 consists of 13 residues. CDR3: CASSPVANTEAFF. The CDR3 region has the DNA TGTGCCAGCAGTCCAGTGGCGAACACTGAAGCTTTCTTT.

V usage is TRBV7-2 and J usage is TRBJ2-1, with 9 positions matching TRBD1. CDR1 is SGHTA, CDR2 FQGNSA, per germline. The CDR3 spans 15 residues. The V gene end was trimmed by 6 bases and the J gene end by 7 bases; junction bases not matched to a gene: 10. As DNA, the CDR3 is TGTGCCAGCAGAAGGGACAGGGCGGCAAGGAATGAGCAGTTCTTC. This gives the protein CASRRDRAARNEQFF.

Only one count was recorded for this clone. This chain links TRBV9 with TRBJ2-6; 8 bases fit TRBD1. The length of the CDR3 is 19 residues. Trimming cost V 3 bases and J 0 bases; bases outside gene matches: 11. Germline V lookup: CDR1 SGDLS, CDR2 YYNGEE. CDR3 amino acids: CASSAGPGQDFSGANVLTF. The CDR3 DNA is TGTGCCAGCAGCGCAGGACCGGGACAGGATTTCTCTGGGGCCAACGTCCTGACTTTC. Drawing the rest from reference TRBV9 and TRBJ2-6, the complete variable domain is DSGVTQTPKHLITATGQRVTLRCSPRSGDLSVYWYQQSLDQGLQFLIQYYNGEERAKGNILERFSAQQFPDLHSELNLSSLELGDSALYFCASSAGPGQDFSGANVLTFGAGSRLTVL.

J is TRBJ1-4 and V is TRBV6-6; D is perhaps TRBD1 (6 bases). The V end lost 6 bases, the J end lost 2 bases, and 16 bases lay between the germline ends. The CDR3 has 16 amino acids. Per the germline V gene, CDR1 is MNHNY and CDR2 is SVGAGI (reference sequence). CDR3 in DNA: TGTGCCAGCAGGCACGGACAGCCCCACACTAATGAAAAACTGTTTTTT. As protein: CASRHGQPHTNEKLFF.

This chain connects TRBV30 to TRBJ1-6; weak D call: TRBD1 (6 bases). Germline V gene data show CDR1 as GTSNPN and CDR2 as SVGIG (reference sequence). The CDR3 is made up of 15 amino acids. V was shortened by 3 bases and J by 12 bases, with 21 bases between the two germline ends. The CDR3 coding sequence is TGTGCCTGGAGCTACAGGGACCTCGCGGGAGGACCCCTCCACTTT. It translates to CAWSYRDLAGGPLHF.

The CDR3 loop reads CATSDRTNYGYTF. CDR3 in DNA: TGTGCCACCTCGGACAGGACGAACTATGGCTACACCTTC. The rearrangement joins TRBV10-3 to TRBJ1-2, with TRBD1 matching 7 bases. This CDR3 has 13 residues. J lost 2 bases, V lost 10 bases, and 7 bases had no gene match. Germline V lookup: CDR1 ENHRY, CDR2 SYGVKD.

The chain employs TRBV21-1 and TRBJ2-7; the DNA was not used to check the table's D call, TRBD2. TRBV21-1 is an annotated pseudogene. The CDR3 has 14 amino acids. For the CDR3, the DNA is TGTGCCAGCAGCGGGGAGGGGGGAAGGTACGAGCAGTACTTC. This gives the protein CASSGEGGRYEQYF.

The gene calls are TRBV19 and TRBJ1-1; 12 nucleotides agree with TRBD1. Trimming at V came to 0 bases and at J to 3 bases, leaving 8 bases not matched to a gene. The germline V gene has CDR1 LNHDA and CDR2 SQIVND (reference sequence). CDR3 size: 18 residues. Here the CDR3 reads CASSIENRDRGPYTEAFF. In DNA, the CDR3 is TGTGCCAGTAGTATAGAAAACCGGGACAGGGGGCCGTACACTGAAGCTTTCTTT.

The chain links TRBV2 to TRBJ2-5; possibly TRBD1 for D (6 bases). This CDR3 comprises 13 residues. V dropped 5 bases and J dropped 3 bases, with 10 bases sitting between them. CDR1 SNHLY and CDR2 FYNNEI come from the germline V gene. This CDR3 is CASSSDREETQYF. The CDR3 DNA reads TGTGCCAGCAGTTCGGACAGAGAAGAGACCCAGTACTTC.